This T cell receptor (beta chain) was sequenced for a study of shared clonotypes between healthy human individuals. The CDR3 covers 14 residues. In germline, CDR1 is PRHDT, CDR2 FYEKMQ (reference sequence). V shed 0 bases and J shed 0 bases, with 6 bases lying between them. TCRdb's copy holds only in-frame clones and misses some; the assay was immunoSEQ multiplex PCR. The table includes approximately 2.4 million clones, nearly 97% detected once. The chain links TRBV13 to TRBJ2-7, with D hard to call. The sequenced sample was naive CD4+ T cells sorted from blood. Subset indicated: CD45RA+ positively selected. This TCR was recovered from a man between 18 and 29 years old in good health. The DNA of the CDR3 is TGTGCCAGCAGCTTAGGCCCAAGCTCCTACGAGCAGTACTTC. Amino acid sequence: CASSLGPSSYEQYF.